This T cell receptor beta chain is from a study of blood T cell repertoires in COVID-19. CDR1 is MNHEY, CDR2 SMNVEV, per germline (reference sequence). With V trimmed by 5 bases and J by 8 bases, 11 bases remained unmatched. This CDR3 comprises 15 residues. Authors' analysis steps: Amplified reference gene primers provided the basis for estimating nucleated cell counts. The method was immunoSEQ multiplex PCR; TCRdb's version includes in-frame clones alone and lacks a portion of them. The V and J calls and clone size were taken over from that table, and D and trimming were inferred from the DNA. The table includes under 65,000 clones, 90% detected once.

The TCR originated in an elderly woman with active COVID-19. The chain links TRBV27 to TRBJ2-3, with TRBD1 identical over 9 bases. Sequencing was carried out using peripheral blood. The CDR3 sequence is CASSLGQGRLGTQYF. For the CDR3, the DNA is TGTGCCAGCAGTCTCGGACAGGGGAGGTTAGGTACGCAGTATTTT.